The 10 T cell receptor beta chains below were found in one sample sequenced in a study of beta chain features in type 1 diabetes. Study observations and caveats: Shorter TCRB CDR3s, moderately but significantly so, marked every one of the four CD4+ subsets in Type 1 diabetes patients.

All of the isolated RNA was reverse transcribed, so expressed TCRB transcripts were sequenced. The repertoire was sequenced with immunoSEQ multiplex PCR; TCRdb's copy has only in-frame clones and lacks some. The table shows around 650,000 clones, with 9.5% to 15% occurring only once. No antigen has been assigned to these receptors. The sequenced material came from naive CD4+ T cells from blood. The source is a man aged 25-45 years with type 1 diabetes.

The chain joins TRBV9 to TRBJ2-5; D remains ambiguous. Germline V CDR1 and CDR2: SGDLS, YYNGEE. CDR3 length: 14 amino acids. Trimming took 0 bases from V and 2 from J, leaving 8 bases between them. The CDR3 region is CASSVVPEQETQYF. CDR3 nucleotide sequence: TGTGCCAGCAGCGTAGTTCCGGAGCAAGAGACCCAGTACTTC. Looking up the rest from reference TRBV9 and TRBJ2-5 gives the full variable domain: DSGVTQTPKHLITATGQRVTLRCSPRSGDLSVYWYQQSLDQGLQFLIQYYNGEERAKGNILERFSAQQFPDLHSELNLSSLELGDSALYFCASSVVPEQETQYFGPGTRLLVL.

The chain uses TRBV9 and TRBJ1-1; tentatively, D is TRBD1 (5 bases). The V gene's germline CDR1 is SGDLS and CDR2 YYNGEE. The V gene lost 4 bases and the J gene lost 1 base, with 8 bases spanning the gap. The CDR3 contains 13 residues. CDR3 sequence: CASSTTGNTEAFF. CDR3 bases: TGTGCCAGCAGCACCACAGGGAACACTGAAGCTTTCTTT. The whole variable domain, remainder taken from reference TRBV9 and TRBJ1-1, is DSGVTQTPKHLITATGQRVTLRCSPRSGDLSVYWYQQSLDQGLQFLIQYYNGEERAKGNILERFSAQQFPDLHSELNLSSLELGDSALYFCASSTTGNTEAFFGQGTRLTVV.

This clone was seen a handful of times. The CDR3 bases are TGTGCCAGTAGCAGACAGGGTGCGAACACCATATATTTT. Translating gives CASSRQGANTIYF. The chain combines TRBV19 with TRBJ1-3; TRBD1 agrees at 7 bases. The J segment lost 7 bases and the V segment lost 6 bases, leaving 6 bases of the junction unmatched. The CDR3 is 13 amino acids. Germline V gene lookup returns CDR1 LNHDA and CDR2 SQIVND (reference sequence).

This clone was detected only a few times. The J gene is TRBJ2-3, the V gene TRBV4-1; TRBD1 is a possible D gene (5 bases). With 3 bases removed from V and 6 bases from J, the gap between germline ends came to 7 bases. CDR3 size: 12 residues. CDR1 is MGHRA and CDR2 is YSYEKL in the germline V gene. The CDR3 region is CASSQGLDTQYF. The CDR3 DNA sequence: TGCGCCAGCAGCCAGGGGCTGGATACGCAGTATTTT.

This sequence joins TRBV7-9 and TRBJ2-4; weak D call: TRBD1 (6 bases). The length of the CDR3 is 18 residues. From germline, CDR1 is SEHNR and CDR2 FQNEAQ (reference sequence). V lost 5 bases and J 0 bases, leaving 20 bases between the germline ends. CDR3 amino acids: CASSPPGQGPLAKNIQYF. In DNA form, the CDR3 reads TGTGCCAGCAGCCCCCCCGGGCAGGGGCCCCTAGCCAAAAACATTCAGTACTTC.

The chain combines TRBV28 with TRBJ1-2; D is possibly TRBD1 (6 bases). V was cut by 1 base and J by 0 bases, with 6 bases left in between. Germline CDR1 is MDHEN and CDR2 is SYDVKM. The length of the CDR3 is 14 residues. The CDR3 bases are TGTGCCAGCAGTTTATCAGGGGCTAACTATGGCTACACCTTC. It is translated as CASSLSGANYGYTF.

The chain couples TRBV29-1 to TRBJ1-2; the D is unclear. The V gene's germline CDR1 is SQVTM and CDR2 ANQGSEA. V was trimmed by 1 base and J by 5 bases, leaving 20 bases between them. The CDR3 is 16 residues long. DNA for the CDR3: TGCAGCGTTGAAGCCCCCGGGCCGAATCGACTATATGGCTACACCTTC. It encodes CSVEAPGPNRLYGYTF.

In this sample, this clone turned up a few times. The chain couples TRBV7-7 to TRBJ2-1, with 8 bases matching TRBD2. CDR3 size: 17 residues. The V segment lost 0 bases and the J segment 0 bases; nucleotides outside the gene matches: 4. Germline V lookup: CDR1 SSHAT, CDR2 FNYEAQ (reference sequence). This CDR3 reads CASSLAARGGSYNEQFF. The CDR3 DNA reads as TGTGCCAGCAGCTTAGCGGCCCGGGGGGGCTCCTACAATGAGCAGTTCTTC. Using reference TRBV7-7 and TRBJ2-1 for the parts outside the CDR3, the full variable domain is GAGVSQSPRYKVTKRGQDVTLRCDPISSHATLYWYQQALGQGPEFLTYFNYEAQPDKSGLPSDRFSAERPEGSISTLTIQRTEQRDSAMYRCASSLAARGGSYNEQFFGPGTRLTVL.

The V and J genes are TRBV7-2 and TRBJ2-5; D call uncertain. From germline, CDR1 is SGHTA and CDR2 FQGNSA. This CDR3 comprises 15 residues. Deletions cut 5 bases from V and 1 base from J, with 14 bases between. The CDR3 here is CASSLRSPIQETQYF. The CDR3 DNA reads as TGTGCCAGCAGCCTTAGGTCCCCGATCCAAGAGACCCAGTACTTC. Using reference TRBV7-2 and TRBJ2-5 for the parts outside the CDR3, the full variable domain is GAGVSQSPSNKVTEKGKDVELRCDPISGHTALYWYRQSLGQGLEFLIYFQGNSAPDKSGLPSDRFSAERTGGSVSTLTIQRTQQEDSAVYLCASSLRSPIQETQYFGPGTRLLVL.

This clone showed up just a few times. This chain connects TRBV29-1 to TRBJ1-1; D unresolved. Trimming left V 3 bases short and J 2 bases short, with 22 bases between. CDR1 SQVTM and CDR2 ANQGSEA come from the germline V gene. The length of the CDR3 is 17 residues. The CDR3 spells CSVDVGEAGWTNTEAFF. The CDR3 bases are TGCAGCGTTGATGTGGGTGAGGCAGGCTGGACTAACACTGAAGCTTTCTTT.